This is a list of T cell receptor beta chains from one sample in a study of cytomegalovirus exposure and HLA in healthy donors. Only in-frame clones appear in the TCRdb table, and some are missing; sequencing was by immunoSEQ multiplex PCR. The table lists 50,000 to 75,000 clones, approximately 80% of them singletons, with approximately 1.5% in the top ten. Source material: PBMCs. These receptors were collected from a human donor in good health. CDR3s include the opening cysteine and the closing phenylalanine or tryptophan. The order of the fields is J gene, clone size, D gene, V gene, CDR3 protein, CDR3 DNA. D genes are given only for firm matches. Part of the rows lack a size; the others show once, few, many or a class for expanded clones.

>TRBJ2-2|-|-|TRBV30
CAWRHDQGGELFF
TGTGCCTGGAGGCATGACCAGGGGGGGGAGCTGTTTTTT
>TRBJ2-1|-|-|TRBV21-1
CASSNLPGQGRNEQFF
TGTGCCAGCAGCAATCTCCCGGGACAGGGTAGGAATGAGCAGTTCTTC
>TRBJ2-6|-|TRBD1|TRBV4-3
CASSQDPGGYSGANVLTF
TGCGCCAGCAGCCAAGACCCAGGGGGCTACTCTGGGGCCAACGTCCTGACTTTC
>TRBJ2-1|-|-|TRBV5-1
CASRRQQSSYNEQFF
TGCGCCAGCAGGAGACAGCAGAGCTCCTACAATGAGCAGTTCTTC
>TRBJ2-5|-|-|TRBV4-2
CASSQDPSEETQYF
TGTGCCAGCAGCCAAGATCCTAGTGAAGAGACCCAGTACTTC
>TRBJ2-3|-|TRBD2|TRBV5-1
CASSGSGRAGTDTQYF
TGCGCCAGCAGCGGAAGCGGGAGGGCTGGCACAGATACGCAGTATTTT
>TRBJ2-2|-|TRBD1|TRBV19
CASSRGQGATGELFF
TGTGCCAGTAGCCGGGGACAGGGTGCCACCGGGGAGCTGTTTTTT
>TRBJ2-1|-|TRBD1|TRBV2
CASKTGTGVNNEQFF
TGTGCCAGCAAAACCGGGACAGGTGTAAACAATGAGCAGTTCTTC
>TRBJ2-5|-|TRBD2|TRBV7-2
CASSYIITSDTYF
TGTGCCAGCAGCTACATCATTACTAGCGACACGTACTTC
>TRBJ1-2|-|TRBD1|TRBV10-3
CATRDSYQPSYGYTF
TGTGCCACCCGGGACAGCTACCAACCTTCCTATGGCTACACCTTC
>TRBJ2-1|-|TRBD2|TRBV28
CASIPGLAGGNEQFF
TGTGCCAGCATTCCGGGACTAGCGGGAGGGAATGAGCAGTTCTTC
>TRBJ1-1|-|-|TRBV29-1
CSVPRPGMNTEAFF
TGCAGCGTTCCGAGGCCGGGAATGAACACTGAAGCTTTCTTT
>TRBJ2-3|few|-|TRBV19
CASSNILREGTDTQYF
TGTGCCAGTAGTAATATTTTGAGGGAGGGCACAGATACGCAGTATTTT
>TRBJ1-2|-|TRBD1|TRBV4-3
CASSQVVGRGQGGYTF
TGCGCCAGCAGCCAAGTAGTCGGCAGGGGGCAAGGGGGCTACACCTTC
>TRBJ2-3|-|-|TRBV27
CASRQVDTQYF
TGTGCCAGCCGACAGGTTGATACGCAGTATTTT
>TRBJ2-7|-|TRBD1|TRBV5-1
CASSFRTGEYEQYF
TGCGCCAGCAGCTTCAGGACAGGGGAATACGAGCAGTACTTC
>TRBJ2-7|-|-|TRBV7-9
CSSSWTDSEQYF
TGTTCCAGCAGCTGGACAGATAGCGAGCAGTACTTC
>TRBJ2-3|-|-|TRBV6-5
CASSLREPPDTQYF
TGTGCCAGCAGTTTGAGGGAGCCCCCAGATACGCAGTATTTT
>TRBJ2-3|-|TRBD2|TRBV5-4
CASSSSLAVADTQYF
TGTGCCAGCAGCTCTTCACTAGCGGTCGCAGATACGCAGTATTTT
>TRBJ2-5|once|-|TRBV10-3
CAIKDSLEETQYF
TGTGCCATCAAGGACAGTCTAGAAGAGACCCAGTACTTC